The 12 T cell receptor beta chains given below trace back to one sample, sequenced in a study of blood T cell repertoires in COVID-19. Assay used: immunoSEQ multiplex PCR; TCRdb lists only in-frame clones, some missing. There are approximately 80,000 clones in the sample; approximately 78% occur only once, and under 11% lies in the top ten. What was sequenced was peripheral blood. The receptors here all came from a man in his 60s with acute or convalescent COVID-19.

The rearrangement links TRBV6-5 to TRBJ2-4, with D unclear. CDR3 size: 12 residues. The ends were cut back, 7 bases at V and 1 base at J, with 5 bases in the middle. Per germline, CDR1 MNHEY and CDR2 SVGAGI. In DNA form, the CDR3 reads TGTGCCAGCAAGGAGGCCAAAAACATTCAGTACTTC. Its protein product is CASKEAKNIQYF.

The chain is built from TRBV29-1 and TRBJ2-2; possible D gene TRBD2, 5 bases. The germline gives CDR1 SQVTM, CDR2 ANQGSEA. V lost 5 bases, J lost 4 bases, and 11 bases lay in between. There are 13 residues in the CDR3. The CDR3 loop reads CSVRRGGTGELFF. CDR3 bases: TGCAGCGTTCGACGGGGTGGCACCGGGGAGCTGTTTTTT.

This sequence joins TRBV24-1 and TRBJ2-7, with D unresolved. The CDR3 is made up of 12 amino acids. The V end was cut by 5 bases, the J end by 6 bases, with 10 bases between. The germline gives CDR1 KGHDR, CDR2 SFDVKD. The CDR3, as DNA: TGTGCCACCAGTGCGGTTGACTGCGAGCAGTACTTC. Translating gives CATSAVDCEQYF.

This chain links TRBV30 with TRBJ1-4; 10 nucleotides match TRBD1. The CDR3 length is 15 residues. CDR1 and CDR2 (germline): GTSNPN, SVGIG (reference sequence). J lost 0 bases, V lost 4 bases, and 2 bases had no gene match. CDR3 amino acids: CAWIGTGATNEKLFF. The CDR3 coding sequence is TGTGCCTGGATTGGGACAGGGGCAACTAATGAAAAACTGTTTTTT.

The chain combines TRBV7-9 with TRBJ1-5; 8 bases agree with TRBD1. The V gene end was trimmed by 2 bases and the J gene end by 4 bases; junction bases not matched to a gene: 7. CDR1 and CDR2 from the germline V gene are SEHNR and FQNEAQ (reference sequence). The CDR3 spans 16 residues. The CDR3 DNA reads as TGTGCCAGCAGCTTACAAGGGACAGGAGGGAATCAGCCCCAGCATTTT. Protein product: CASSLQGTGGNQPQHF.

CDR3 DNA sequence: TGTGCCAGCAGTTTTTCCCGGGACACTGAAGCTTTCTTT. Residues: CASSFSRDTEAFF. The rearrangement links TRBV12-3 or TRBV12-4 to TRBJ1-1; no firm D call. V was pared by 3 bases and J by 3 bases, with 8 bases between. The CDR3 loop spans 13 amino acids.

The chain is built from TRBV19 and TRBJ2-5; TRBD2 aligns across 14 bases. Germline lookup yields CDR1 LNHDA and CDR2 SQIVND (reference sequence). The junction had 3 bases not matched to a gene; V was cut back by 5 bases and J by 4 bases. There are 15 residues in the CDR3. The CDR3 loop reads CASSRLAGGRETQYF. Here the CDR3 DNA reads TGTGCCAGTAGTCGACTAGCGGGGGGGCGAGAGACCCAGTACTTC. Drawing the rest from reference TRBV19 and TRBJ2-5, the complete variable domain is DGGITQSPKYLFRKEGQNVTLSCEQNLNHDAMYWYRQDPGQGLRLIYYSQIVNDFQKGDIAEGYSVSREKKESFPLTVTSAQKNPTAFYLCASSRLAGGRETQYFGPGTRLLVL.

V usage is TRBV5-1 and J usage is TRBJ1-4; a weak D match, TRBD1 (5 bases). V was cut by 4 bases and J by 8 bases, with 15 bases left in between. The CDR3 extends over 14 amino acids. Germline V gene data show CDR1 as SGHRS and CDR2 as YFSETQ. The CDR3 here is CASSIDRSNEKLFF. Here the CDR3 DNA reads TGCGCCAGCAGCATAGACAGATCGAACGAAAAACTGTTTTTT.

The J gene is TRBJ2-7, the V gene TRBV7-2; 13 bases are shared with TRBD2. Germline-derived CDR1 and CDR2 are SGHTA and FQGNSA. V was clipped by 7 bases and J by 7 bases; unmatched bases: 1. CDR3 length: 12 residues. The CDR3 nucleotides are TGTGCCAGCACGGGACTAGCGGGAGAGCAGTACTTC. Translation: CASTGLAGEQYF.

The genes are TRBV5-6 and TRBJ2-5, with D possibly TRBD2 on 5 matching bases. V gave up 0 bases and J gave up 4 bases, with 7 bases separating them. From germline, CDR1 is SGHDT and CDR2 YYEEEE. The CDR3 consists of 13 residues. CDR3 DNA: TGTGCCAGCAGCTTGGGAGGGAGAGAGACCCAGTACTTC. It is translated as CASSLGGRETQYF.

V usage is TRBV28 and J usage is TRBJ2-5; D might be TRBD1 (6 bases). The germline gives CDR1 MDHEN, CDR2 SYDVKM. V lost 4 bases and J lost 7, with 13 bases in between. The CDR3 covers 13 residues. The CDR3 region has the DNA TGTGCCAGCAGTTCTGGACAGTGGGGGACCCAGTACTTC. Amino acid sequence: CASSSGQWGTQYF.

The chain employs TRBV7-2 and TRBJ2-2; D is possibly TRBD2 (5 bases). Trimming took 6 bases from V and 7 from J, leaving 18 bases between them. Germline V lookup: CDR1 SGHTA, CDR2 FQGNSA. The CDR3 covers 15 residues. CDR3: CASRPQRAGGGELFF. The CDR3 nucleotides are TGTGCCAGCAGGCCCCAACGGGCGGGTGGCGGGGAGCTGTTTTTT.